This entry concerns a single T cell receptor beta chain. Its antigen is still unknown. TCRdb passed the RT-PCR reads through MiXCR, listing each CDR3 protein once. The sample records fewer than 600,000 distinct CDR3 sequences, approximately 7.3% being singletons. These data are taken from a study of response to subunit inactivated influenza vaccine. Study-wide findings and caveats: Every seasonal influenza vaccination brings in few new T cells, the authors suggested.

This CDR3 comprises 15 residues. Germline V gene lookup returns CDR1 KGHSH and CDR2 LQKENI. V lost 2 bases and J 0 bases, leaving 10 bases between the germline ends. The rearrangement uses TRBV18 and TRBJ1-1; no clear D. The TCR was taken from a man in his fifties or sixties who received an inactivated influenza vaccine. Here the sequenced sample was PBMCs from blood, taken roughly 24 months after vaccination. CDR3 sequence (DNA): TGTGCCAGCTCACCAGGGTCAAACATGAACACTGAAGCTTTCTTT. Amino acids: CASSPGSNMNTEAFF.